This TCR beta chain is drawn from a study of blood T cells in healthy people across ages. Overall study findings and caveats: PBMCs were not sorted, which prevented a conclusive comparison of naive versus antigen-experienced cells.

The CDR3 loop spans 17 amino acids. V was pared by 1 base and J by 0 bases, with 5 bases of the junction left unmatched. Per germline, CDR1 SGHVS and CDR2 FQNEAQ. This clonotype was counted only a few times. As yet, its antigen is unknown. Sample-barcoded 5' priming and a J-beta primer mix drove a second PCR of roughly 6 to 12 cycles. TCRdb recomputed calls from the 5' RACE reads with MiXCR, one row per CDR3 protein. The sample includes fewer than 650,000 distinct CDR3 sequences, roughly a quarter of them seen just once. Peripheral blood, ten milliliters per donor, was collected. The sample was also linked to a second study, of T cells of mothers and their children. That report adds: There were over 9.5 million TCR beta CDR3 reads from each mother and a few million from each child. Related mother and child pairs showed slightly greater overlap (not significant) than unrelated pairs did.

The sequencing input was blood. This receptor was obtained from a boy aged 2 to 9 in good health. J is TRBJ2-2 and V is TRBV7-8, with 7 bases fitting TRBD2. In DNA form, the CDR3 reads TGTGCCAGCAGCTTAGATGCCCTAGCGGCGAACACCGGGGAGCTGTTTTTT. Translated, it gives CASSLDALAANTGELFF.